The 8 T cell receptor beta chains in this list originate from one sample, sequenced in a study of blood T cell repertoires in COVID-19 (dated by TCRdb to about 2020). Libraries were constructed by the immunoSEQ multiplex PCR assay. What TCRdb holds here is the immuneACCESS table cut down to in-frame rearrangements. Part of the clones is not present; checked against another copy, under half of the missing clones reflect an unresolved V gene, and the others are unexplained. The sample table holds around 200,000 clones, of which 87% were seen once. The top ten clonotypes cover about 2.7% of the sample. Sample: peripheral blood. All receptors come from a man aged 40-49 years with active or convalescent COVID-19.

The V call is TRBV7-2, the J call TRBJ1-1, with D possibly TRBD1 on 5 matching bases. With 0 bases removed from V and 6 bases from J, the gap between germline ends came to 11 bases. The CDR3 extends over 14 amino acids. Germline V gives CDR1 SGHTA, CDR2 FQGNSA. The CDR3 sequence: CASSLAGVRAEAFF. The CDR3 DNA reads TGTGCCAGCAGCTTAGCTGGGGTCAGGGCTGAAGCTTTCTTT.

The chain uses TRBV7-6 and TRBJ2-2; D possibly corresponds to TRBD1 (5 bases). Germline V gives CDR1 SGHVS, CDR2 FNYEAQ. V was clipped by 1 base and J by 1 base, with 16 bases between them. The CDR3 is 18 amino acids. Here the CDR3 reads CASSLGSRAGLNTGELFF. The DNA of the CDR3 is TGTGCCAGCAGCTTAGGCTCACGGGCAGGGTTGAACACCGGGGAGCTGTTTTTT. Together with reference TRBV7-6 and TRBJ2-2, the CDR3 gives the full variable domain: GAGVSQSPRYKVTKRGQDVALRCDPISGHVSLYWYRQALGQGPEFLTYFNYEAQQDKSGLPNDRFSAERPEGSISTLTIQRTEQRDSAMYRCASSLGSRAGLNTGELFFGEGSRLTVL.

Details on this clone: The same CDR3 can be traced to other DNA sequences in this sample. J is TRBJ1-2 and V is TRBV18, with a possible D match to TRBD1 (5 bases). The CDR3 totals 13 residues. V dropped 6 bases and J dropped 1 base, with 9 bases sitting between them. Looked up from germline, CDR1 is KGHSH and CDR2 is LQKENI. The CDR3 bases are TGTGCCAGCTCCCCGGGGGGTAACTATGGCTACACCTTC. The encoded protein is CASSPGGNYGYTF. Combining the CDR3 with reference TRBV18 and TRBJ1-2 gives the whole variable domain NAGVMQNPRHLVRRRGQEARLRCSPMKGHSHVYWYRQLPEEGLKFMVYLQKENIIDESGMPKERFSAEFPKEGPSILRIQQVVRGDSAAYFCASSPGGNYGYTFGSGTRLTVV.

Of note for this clone: Distinct nucleotide sequences in the sample also encode this CDR3. This rearrangement joins TRBV5-1 to TRBJ2-3; tentative D call: TRBD2 (5 bases). V was shortened by 0 bases and J by 4 bases, with 9 bases between the two germline ends. CDR3 length: 14 amino acids. Germline V CDR1 and CDR2: SGHRS, YFSETQ. CDR3 coding DNA: TGCGCCAGCAGCTTGGCGGGGTCCGCAGATACGCAGTATTTT. Protein sequence: CASSLAGSADTQYF.

The chain combines TRBV30 with TRBJ1-2, with a tentative D call TRBD1 (5 bases). CDR3 length equals 15 residues. Trimming took 0 bases from V and 5 from J, leaving 16 bases between them. Germline-derived CDR1 and CDR2 are GTSNPN and SVGIG (reference sequence). CDR3 region: CAWSVRRRVEYGYTF. CDR3 nucleotides: TGTGCCTGGAGTGTACGTCGCAGGGTAGAGTATGGCTACACCTTC. The variable domain in full, completed from reference TRBV30 and TRBJ1-2, reads SQTIHQWPATLVQPVGSPLSLECTVEGTSNPNLYWYRQAAGRGLQLLFYSVGIGQISSEVPQNLSASRPQDRQFILSSKKLLLSDSGFYLCAWSVRRRVEYGYTFGSGTRLTVV.

The chain couples TRBV14 to TRBJ1-2, with 7 bases that match TRBD1. The germline V gene has CDR1 SGHDN and CDR2 FVKESK. The V and J ends lost 3 bases and 0 bases, in that order; junction bases with no gene match: 10. The CDR3 has 17 residues. CDR3 bases: TGTGCCAGCAGCCACACGGACAGGCGTAAAACTAACTATGGCTACACCTTC. Protein sequence: CASSHTDRRKTNYGYTF.

This chain connects TRBV7-9 to TRBJ2-3; 10 bases line up with TRBD2. The germline V gene encodes CDR1 SEHNR and CDR2 FQNEAQ (reference sequence). The CDR3 runs 16 residues. Germline trimming cut 3 bases from V and 0 bases from J; bases unmatched to any gene: 3. In DNA, the CDR3 is TGTGCCAGCAGCTTTCTACTAGCGGGGAGCACAGATACGCAGTATTTT. It yields the protein CASSFLLAGSTDTQYF.

This clone was detected only a few times. This chain links TRBV30 with TRBJ1-4, with D possibly TRBD1 on 5 matching bases. The germline V gene has CDR1 GTSNPN and CDR2 SVGIG (reference sequence). This CDR3 has 12 amino acids. The CDR3: CEGPDSHEKLFF. The CDR3 coding sequence is TGTGAGGGGCCAGATTCCCATGAAAAACTGTTTTTT. The variable domain in full, completed from reference TRBV30 and TRBJ1-4, reads SQTIHQWPATLVQPVGSPLSLECTVEGTSNPNLYWYRQAAGRGLQLLFYSVGIGQISSEVPQNLSASRPQDRQFILSSKKLLLSDSGFYLCEGPDSHEKLFFGSGTQLSVL.